One sample yielded the 7 T cell receptor beta chains listed below, sequenced in a study of blood T cell repertoires in COVID-19. Only in-frame clones appear in the TCRdb table, and some are missing; sequencing was by immunoSEQ multiplex PCR. The profile covers over 200,000 clones, with approximately 90% appearing a single time and approximately 6.2% taken by the ten largest. Sample: peripheral blood. The receptor set was obtained from a man aged 60 to 75 who had recovered from COVID-19.

The rearrangement uses TRBV6-6 and TRBJ1-6; no definite D call. The CDR3 has 14 amino acids. V gave up 2 bases and J gave up 8 bases, with 10 bases separating them. CDR1 and CDR2 from the germline V gene are MNHNY and SVGAGI (reference sequence). CDR3 bases: TGTGCCAGCAGTTACGCGGACGGGGATTCACCCCTCCACTTT. It yields the protein CASSYADGDSPLHF.

The chain is built from TRBV9 and TRBJ2-1, with TRBD2 matching 7 bases. The V and J ends lost 0 bases and 6 bases, in that order; junction bases with no gene match: 3. The CDR3 covers 14 residues. The germline V gene encodes CDR1 SGDLS and CDR2 YYNGEE. The CDR3 bases are TGTGCCAGCAGCGTAGGGACTAGTTTCAATGAGCAGTTCTTC. Its translation: CASSVGTSFNEQFF.

This sequence joins TRBV25-1 and TRBJ2-3, with 14 positions matching TRBD2. CDR1 is MGHDK and CDR2 is SYGVNS in the germline V gene. The CDR3 covers 18 residues. V trimming: 4 bases; J trimming: 4 bases; junction bases outside the gene matches: 10. CDR3 DNA: TGTGCCAGCAGTGGACTAGCGGGAGGGCCGATCGGTTCAGATACGCAGTATTTT. It yields the protein CASSGLAGGPIGSDTQYF.

V and J are TRBV4-2 and TRBJ1-4, with D hard to call. The ends were cut back, 4 bases at V and 8 bases at J, with 14 bases in the middle. This CDR3 is 14 amino acids long. Per germline, CDR1 LGHNA and CDR2 YNFKEQ. The CDR3 reads CASSPTSREEKLFF. In DNA, the CDR3 is TGTGCCAGCAGCCCCACGAGTCGTGAGGAAAAACTGTTTTTT.

The chain has TRBV7-6 and TRBJ2-1; D is possibly TRBD2 (6 bases). Per germline, CDR1 SGHVS and CDR2 FNYEAQ. The ends were cut back, 3 bases at V and 8 bases at J, with 17 bases in the middle. This CDR3 region has 15 residues. CDR3 coding DNA: TGTGCCAGCAGCTTCGGACTAACACGAAACGATGAGCAGTTCTTC. This gives the protein CASSFGLTRNDEQFF.

V and J are TRBV11-2 and TRBJ2-3; D possibly corresponds to TRBD2 (6 bases). This CDR3 is built from 14 residues. Germline assignment: CDR1 SGHAT and CDR2 FQNNGV. The V end was cut by 3 bases, the J end by 0 bases, with 7 bases between. The CDR3 DNA reads as TGTGCCAGCAGCTTTCTAGCGAGCACAGATACGCAGTATTTT. Its protein product is CASSFLASTDTQYF.

The chain joins TRBV11-2 to TRBJ1-4; D remains ambiguous. V was clipped by 6 bases and J by 4 bases, with 27 bases between them. Germline lookup yields CDR1 SGHAT and CDR2 FQNNGV. CDR3 size: 19 residues. This chain's CDR3 is CASRSEVQNTLSLNEKLFF. In DNA, the CDR3 is TGTGCCAGCAGGTCCGAGGTCCAGAACACCTTATCGCTTAATGAAAAACTGTTTTTT.